The source of this TCR beta chain is a study of tissue T cells after allogeneic stem cell transplantation. Study at large: Of the grafts for graft-versus-host disease patients, several were unmodified and three CD34-selected.

Study-level findings and limits: Which tissue TCRs were alloreactive or antigen-specific was not determined. Some clones might be persisting host cells.

A remark on this clone: Its antigen is currently unknown.

The method was immunoSEQ multiplex PCR; TCRdb's version includes in-frame clones alone and lacks a portion of them. The data show about 26,000 clones, about 90% seen once. CDR3 length: 17 amino acids. Germline V gene sequence: CDR1 PRHDT, CDR2 FYEKMQ (reference sequence). V gave up 5 bases and J gave up 1 base; unmatched junction bases: 13. This sequence was found in a male donor at least 60 years old who later had graft-versus-host disease after an allogeneic stem cell transplant. The rearrangement uses TRBV13 and TRBJ2-5, with 7 positions matching TRBD1. The starting material was blood, obtained before transplantation. The DNA for the CDR3 is TGTGCCAGCAGCCCCAGCGACAGGGCCACATTCCAAGAGACCCAGTACTTC. This sequence encodes CASSPSDRATFQETQYF.